The clone carrying this T cell receptor beta chain was seen repeatedly, ten times or more. Its antigen is not identified. The data belong to a study of T cells in Graves' hyperthyroidism and ophthalmopathy. On the study more broadly: Before any treatment, at initial diagnosis, peripheral blood was collected. General study findings and limits: Also found in blood were most expanded thyroid clonotypes above 0.001.

The length of the CDR3 is 13 residues. Germline V CDR1 and CDR2: MNHEY, SMNVEV (reference sequence). The V end lost 7 bases, the J end lost 1 base, and 5 bases lay between the germline ends. Duration under 3 months, a NOSPECS grade of at least 4, and a Clinical Activity Score of at least 3 characterized the ophthalmopathy patients. Amplification of TCR beta CDR3 regions used RNA as the template. A first-round RT-PCR of the TCR CDR3 used the HTBI primer set. MiXCR was run by TCRdb on the multiplex PCR reads, yielding one entry per CDR3 protein. The sample includes about 600,000 distinct CDR3 sequences, roughly 16% of them seen just once.

This receptor was taken from a woman aged 40 to 50 with Graves' ophthalmopathy. Sequenced input: blood. The chain is built from TRBV27 and TRBJ1-6, with D unresolved. The CDR3 region is CASTRSYNSPLHF. Here the CDR3 DNA reads TGTGCCAGCACCCGGTCCTATAATTCACCCCTCCACTTT.